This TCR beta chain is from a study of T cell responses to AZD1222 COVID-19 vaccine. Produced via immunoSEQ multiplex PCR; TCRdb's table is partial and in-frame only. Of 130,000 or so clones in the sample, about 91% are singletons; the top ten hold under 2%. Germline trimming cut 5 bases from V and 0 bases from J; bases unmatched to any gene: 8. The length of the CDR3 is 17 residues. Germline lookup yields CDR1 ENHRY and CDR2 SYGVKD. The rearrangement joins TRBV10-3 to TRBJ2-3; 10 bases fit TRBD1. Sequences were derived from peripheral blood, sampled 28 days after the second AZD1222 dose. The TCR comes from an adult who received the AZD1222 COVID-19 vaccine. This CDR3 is CAISFLGQGGSTDTQYF. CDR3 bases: TGTGCCATCAGTTTCCTTGGACAGGGGGGAAGCACAGATACGCAGTATTTT.